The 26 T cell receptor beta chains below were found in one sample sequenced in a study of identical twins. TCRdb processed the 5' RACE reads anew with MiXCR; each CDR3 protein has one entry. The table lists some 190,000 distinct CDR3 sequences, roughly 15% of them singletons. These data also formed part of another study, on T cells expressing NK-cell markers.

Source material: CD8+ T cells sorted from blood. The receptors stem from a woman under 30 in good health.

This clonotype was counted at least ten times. The DNA of the CDR3 is TGTGCCAGCAGCTCCTTCCCGGGACTAAGGCGTGAGCAGTTCTTC. This codes for CASSSFPGLRREQFF. The gene calls are TRBV7-2 and TRBJ2-1; 7 bases align to TRBD2. This CDR3 has 15 amino acids. Losses at the gene ends were 4 bases for V and 9 bases for J; bases not matched to a gene: 12. Germline V gene lookup returns CDR1 SGHTA and CDR2 FQGNSA.

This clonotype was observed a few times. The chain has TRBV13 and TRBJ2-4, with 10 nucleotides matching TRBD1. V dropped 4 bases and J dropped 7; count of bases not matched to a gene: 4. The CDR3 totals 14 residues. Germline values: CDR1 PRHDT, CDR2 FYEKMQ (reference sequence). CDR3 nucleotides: TGTGCCAGCAGCTGGGACAGGGGTAGGAACATTCAGTACTTC. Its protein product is CASSWDRGRNIQYF.

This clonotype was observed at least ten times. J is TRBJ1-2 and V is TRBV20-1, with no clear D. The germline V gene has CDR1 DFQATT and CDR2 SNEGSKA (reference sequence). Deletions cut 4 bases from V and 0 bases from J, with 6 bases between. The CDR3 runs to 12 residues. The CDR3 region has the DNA TGCAGTGCTATATTAGCTAACTATGGCTACACCTTC. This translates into CSAILANYGYTF.

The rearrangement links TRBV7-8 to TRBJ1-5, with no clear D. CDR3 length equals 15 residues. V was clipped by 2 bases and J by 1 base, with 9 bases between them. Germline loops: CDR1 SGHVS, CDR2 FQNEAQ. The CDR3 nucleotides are TGTGCCAGCAGCTTATGGCAGGCAAGCAATCAGCCCCAGCATTTT. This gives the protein CASSLWQASNQPQHF. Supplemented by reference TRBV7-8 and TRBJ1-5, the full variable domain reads GAGVSQSPRYKVAKRGQDVALRCDPISGHVSLFWYQQALGQGPEFLTYFQNEAQLDKSGLPSDRFFAERPEGSVSTLKIQRTQQEDSAVYLCASSLWQASNQPQHFGDGTRLSIL.

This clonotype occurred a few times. The CDR3 is CASSQDDGFETQYF. The CDR3 nucleotides read TGTGCCAGCAGCCAAGACGACGGGTTCGAGACCCAGTACTTC. The chain uses TRBV3-1 and TRBJ2-5; D gene ambiguous. Germline CDR1 LGHDT, CDR2 YNNKEL (reference sequence). CDR3 length: 14 amino acids. V shed 0 bases and J shed 5 bases, with 10 bases lying between them.

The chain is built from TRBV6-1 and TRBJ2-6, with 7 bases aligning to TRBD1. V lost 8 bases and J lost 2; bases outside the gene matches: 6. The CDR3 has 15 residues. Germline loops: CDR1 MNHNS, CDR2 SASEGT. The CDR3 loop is CASYRGEAGANVLTF. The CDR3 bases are TGTGCCAGCTACAGGGGAGAGGCTGGGGCCAACGTCCTGACTTTC.

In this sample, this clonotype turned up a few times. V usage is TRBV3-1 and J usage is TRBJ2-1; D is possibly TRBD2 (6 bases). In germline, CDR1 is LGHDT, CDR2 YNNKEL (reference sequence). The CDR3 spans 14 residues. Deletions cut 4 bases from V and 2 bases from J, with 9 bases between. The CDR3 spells CASSPGSPYNEQFF. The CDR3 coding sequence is TGTGCCAGCAGCCCCGGGAGCCCCTACAATGAGCAGTTCTTC.

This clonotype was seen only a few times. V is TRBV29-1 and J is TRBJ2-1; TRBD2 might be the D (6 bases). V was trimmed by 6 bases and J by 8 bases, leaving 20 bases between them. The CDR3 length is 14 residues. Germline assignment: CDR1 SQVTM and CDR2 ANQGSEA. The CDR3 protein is CSVGGIVNSDEQFF. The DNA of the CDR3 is TGCAGCGTGGGCGGGATTGTGAATTCGGATGAGCAGTTCTTC.

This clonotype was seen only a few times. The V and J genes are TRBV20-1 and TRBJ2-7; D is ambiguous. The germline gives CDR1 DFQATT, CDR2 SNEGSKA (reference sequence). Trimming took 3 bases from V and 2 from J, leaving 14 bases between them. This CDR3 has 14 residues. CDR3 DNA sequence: TGCAGTGCTAGTCTCCCCCTTCTCCCCTACGAGCAGTACTTC. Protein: CSASLPLLPYEQYF.

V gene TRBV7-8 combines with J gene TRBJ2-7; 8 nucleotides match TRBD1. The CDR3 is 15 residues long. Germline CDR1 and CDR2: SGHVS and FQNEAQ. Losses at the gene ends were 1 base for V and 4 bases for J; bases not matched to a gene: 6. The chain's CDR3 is CASSLGTGLPYEQYF. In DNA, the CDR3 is TGTGCCAGCAGCTTAGGGACAGGGCTTCCTTACGAGCAGTACTTC.

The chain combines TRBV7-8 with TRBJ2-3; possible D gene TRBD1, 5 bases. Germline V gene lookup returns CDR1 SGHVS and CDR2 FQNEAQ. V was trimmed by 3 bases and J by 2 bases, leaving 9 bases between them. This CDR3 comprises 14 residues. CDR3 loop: CASSFLGPTDTQYF. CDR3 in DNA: TGTGCCAGCAGCTTCTTGGGGCCCACAGATACGCAGTATTTT.

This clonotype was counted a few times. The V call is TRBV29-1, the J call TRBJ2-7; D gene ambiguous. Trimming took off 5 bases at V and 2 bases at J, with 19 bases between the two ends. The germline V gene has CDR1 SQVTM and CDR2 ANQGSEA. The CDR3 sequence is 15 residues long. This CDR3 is CSVCQDQPSPYEQYF. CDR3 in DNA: TGCAGCGTTTGTCAGGATCAACCGAGCCCCTACGAGCAGTACTTC.

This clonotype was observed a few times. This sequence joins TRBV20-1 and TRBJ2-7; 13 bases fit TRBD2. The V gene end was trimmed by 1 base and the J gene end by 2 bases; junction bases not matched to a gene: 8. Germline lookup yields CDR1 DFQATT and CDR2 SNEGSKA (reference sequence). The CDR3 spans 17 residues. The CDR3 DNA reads TGCAGTGCTAGAGGACTAGCGGGAGGCGAGTCCCCCTACGAGCAGTACTTC. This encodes CSARGLAGGESPYEQYF.

Here the CDR3 DNA reads TGTGCCAGCAGCGAGCTCAGCAGCCGAGGGGAGCAGTTCTTC. It codes for CASSELSSRGEQFF. The chain is built from TRBV7-8 and TRBJ2-1; tentatively, D is TRBD2 (5 bases). Deletions cut 5 bases from V and 10 bases from J, with 18 bases between. The CDR3 has 14 amino acids. Germline CDR1 reads SGHVS; CDR2 reads FQNEAQ.

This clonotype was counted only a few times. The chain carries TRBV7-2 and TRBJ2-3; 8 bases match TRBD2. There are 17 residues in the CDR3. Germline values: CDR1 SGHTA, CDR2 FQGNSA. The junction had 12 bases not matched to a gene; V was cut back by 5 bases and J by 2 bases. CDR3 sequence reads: CASSASRLARDTDTQYF. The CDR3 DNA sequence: TGTGCCAGCAGCGCCTCCCGACTAGCGAGAGACACAGATACGCAGTATTTT. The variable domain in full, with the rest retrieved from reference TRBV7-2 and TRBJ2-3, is GAGVSQSPSNKVTEKGKDVELRCDPISGHTALYWYRQSLGQGLEFLIYFQGNSAPDKSGLPSDRFSAERTGGSVSTLTIQRTQQEDSAVYLCASSASRLARDTDTQYFGPGTRLTVL.

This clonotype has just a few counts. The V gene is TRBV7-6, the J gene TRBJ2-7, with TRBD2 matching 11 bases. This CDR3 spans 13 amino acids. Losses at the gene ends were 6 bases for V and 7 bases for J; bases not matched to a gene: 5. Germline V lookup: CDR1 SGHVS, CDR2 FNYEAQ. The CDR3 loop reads CASRTSGTQEQYF. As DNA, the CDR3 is TGTGCCAGCAGGACTAGCGGGACACAAGAGCAGTACTTC.

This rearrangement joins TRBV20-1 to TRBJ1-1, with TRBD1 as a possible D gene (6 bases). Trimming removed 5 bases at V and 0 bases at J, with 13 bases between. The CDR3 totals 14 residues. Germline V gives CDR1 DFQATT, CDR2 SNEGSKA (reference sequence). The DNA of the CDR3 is TGCAGTGCTGAGGGGGGAGTCATGAACACTGAAGCTTTCTTT. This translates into CSAEGGVMNTEAFF.

CDR3 sequence reads: CAGDRGPRGELFF. CDR3 coding DNA: TGTGCCGGTGACAGGGGACCTAGAGGGGAGCTGTTTTTT. The chain employs TRBV5-5 and TRBJ2-2; 8 nucleotides match TRBD1. V shed 10 bases, J shed 8 bases, and the junction held 10 bases outside the gene matches. Germline lookup yields CDR1 SGHKS and CDR2 YYEKEE (reference sequence). The CDR3 covers 13 residues.

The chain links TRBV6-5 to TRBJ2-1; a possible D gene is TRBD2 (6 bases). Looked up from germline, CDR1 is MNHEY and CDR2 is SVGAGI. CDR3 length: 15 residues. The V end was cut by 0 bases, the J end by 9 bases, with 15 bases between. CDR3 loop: CASSYSKGGAGEQFF. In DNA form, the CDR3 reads TGTGCCAGCAGTTACTCGAAGGGCGGGGCAGGTGAGCAGTTCTTC.

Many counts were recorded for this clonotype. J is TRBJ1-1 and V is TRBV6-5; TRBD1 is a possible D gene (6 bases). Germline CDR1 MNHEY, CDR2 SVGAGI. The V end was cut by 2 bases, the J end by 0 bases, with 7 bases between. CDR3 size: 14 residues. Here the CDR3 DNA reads TGTGCCAGCAGTTACGCAGGGGTGAACACTGAAGCTTTCTTT. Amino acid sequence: CASSYAGVNTEAFF.

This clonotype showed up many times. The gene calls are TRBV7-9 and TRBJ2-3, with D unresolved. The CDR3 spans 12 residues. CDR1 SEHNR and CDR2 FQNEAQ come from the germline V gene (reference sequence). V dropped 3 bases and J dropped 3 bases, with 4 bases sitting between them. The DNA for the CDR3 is TGTGCCAGCAGCTTGGAGACAGATACGCAGTATTTT. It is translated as CASSLETDTQYF.

The CDR3 nucleotides are TGTGCCAGCAGTTACAATTTGGTCACTGAAGCTTTCTTT. The encoded protein is CASSYNLVTEAFF. This chain uses TRBV6-5 with TRBJ1-1; D gene uncertain. Between the trimmed V and J ends, which lost 2 bases and 4 bases, there was a span of 8 bases. The length of the CDR3 is 13 residues. CDR1 is MNHEY, CDR2 SVGAGI, per germline.

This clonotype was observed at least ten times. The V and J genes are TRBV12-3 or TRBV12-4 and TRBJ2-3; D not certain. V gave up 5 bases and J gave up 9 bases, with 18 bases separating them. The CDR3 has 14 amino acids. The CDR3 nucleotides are TGTGCCAGCAGTCCCGAACAAAGTAGGAAGACGCAGTATTTT. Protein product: CASSPEQSRKTQYF.

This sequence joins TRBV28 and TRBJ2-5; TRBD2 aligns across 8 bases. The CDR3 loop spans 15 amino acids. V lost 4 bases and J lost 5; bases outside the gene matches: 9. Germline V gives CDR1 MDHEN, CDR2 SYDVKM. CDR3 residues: CASSSGGRFGETQYF. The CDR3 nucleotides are TGTGCCAGCAGTTCTGGCGGGAGGTTTGGGGAGACCCAGTACTTC. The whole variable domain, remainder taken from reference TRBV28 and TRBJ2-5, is DVKVTQSSRYLVKRTGEKVFLECVQDMDHENMFWYRQDPGLGLRLIYFSYDVKMKEKGDIPEGYSVSREKKERFSLILESASTNQTSMYLCASSSGGRFGETQYFGPGTRLLVL.

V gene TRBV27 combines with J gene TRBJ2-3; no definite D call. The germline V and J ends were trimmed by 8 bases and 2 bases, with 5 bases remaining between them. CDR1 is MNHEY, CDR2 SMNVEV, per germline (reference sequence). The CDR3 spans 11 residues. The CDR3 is CASGFTDTQYF. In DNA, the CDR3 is TGTGCCAGCGGATTCACAGATACGCAGTATTTT.

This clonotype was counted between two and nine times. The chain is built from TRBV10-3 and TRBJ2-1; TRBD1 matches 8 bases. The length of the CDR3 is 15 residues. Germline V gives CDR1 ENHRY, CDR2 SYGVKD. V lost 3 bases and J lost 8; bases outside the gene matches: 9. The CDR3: CAISDKGSRGHEQFF. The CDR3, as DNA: TGTGCCATCAGTGACAAGGGGAGCAGGGGGCATGAGCAGTTCTTC.